This T cell receptor (beta chain) was documented in a study of shared clonotypes between healthy human individuals. The repertoire was sequenced with immunoSEQ multiplex PCR; TCRdb's copy has only in-frame clones and lacks some. The repertoire holds around 500,000 clones, with approximately 79% as singletons. The CDR3 sequence is 17 residues long. Germline CDR1 reads SSHAT; CDR2 reads FNYEAQ (reference sequence). To note about this clone: At one of its ends the junction is not consistent with the germline gene, which may arise from a read error.

This TCR derives from a woman between 40 and 50 years old in good health. Some clones in this sample may be carry-over from other donors' samples. Specimen: PBMCs. V is TRBV7-7 and J is TRBJ2-2; TRBD2 matches at 10 bases. CDR3 DNA sequence: TGTGCTAGCAGCTTTCAGCCACTAGCGGGAAACACCGGGGAGCTGTTTTTT. It yields the protein CASSFQPLAGNTGELFF.